The T cell receptor beta chain under discussion was sequenced for a study of T-cell memory formation after mild COVID-19. 5'RACE with constant-segment primers built TCRalpha and TCRbeta cDNA libraries with UMIs. TCRdb redid the calling of the 5' RACE reads with MiXCR, one entry per CDR3 protein. Of about 140,000 distinct CDR3 sequences in the sample, around 15% are singletons; the top ten hold roughly 28%. Regarding this clonotype: The junction shows a germline mismatch at one end, possibly a read error.

The sequence derives from an adult woman who had mild COVID-19 (a few samples of this study predate the infection). Cell type and time point are not known. Sequencing input: PBMCs or a T cell subset sorted from them (not recorded which).

The CDR3 nucleotides are TGTGCCAGCAGTTTCGCCAGCAACTACAATCAGCAGTTCTTC. This sequence encodes CASSFASNYNQQFF. This chain links TRBV12-3 or TRBV12-4 with TRBJ2-1; D not certain. The CDR3 length is 14 residues.